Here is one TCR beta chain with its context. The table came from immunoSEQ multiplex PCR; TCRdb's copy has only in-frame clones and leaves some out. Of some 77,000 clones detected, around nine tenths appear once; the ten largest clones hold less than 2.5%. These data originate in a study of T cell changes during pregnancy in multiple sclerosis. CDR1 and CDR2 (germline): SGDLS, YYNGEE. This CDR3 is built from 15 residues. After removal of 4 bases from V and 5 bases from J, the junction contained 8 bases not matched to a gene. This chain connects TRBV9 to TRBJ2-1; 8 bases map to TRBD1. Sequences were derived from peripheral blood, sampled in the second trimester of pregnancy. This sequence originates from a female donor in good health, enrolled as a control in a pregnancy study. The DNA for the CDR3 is TGTGCCAGCAGCCCAGGACAGGGCGGAAACAATGAGCAGTTCTTC. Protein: CASSPGQGGNNEQFF.